This T cell receptor (beta chain) was observed in a study of OX40 agonist ivuxolimab in advanced cancers. TCRdb's table, derived via immunoSEQ multiplex PCR, lists solely in-frame clones and lacks some. The profile shows 75,000 to 100,000 clones, 70% to 90% of them singletons. Study-level findings and limits: At 0.1 to 3.0 mg/kg, CD4+ and CD8+ blood T cells expanded clonally by week 6.

On this clone: Its antigen is unknown.

V shed 6 bases and J shed 3 bases, with 18 bases lying between them. Germline V gene lookup returns CDR1 SGHTA and CDR2 FQGNSA. The CDR3 is 15 residues long. V gene TRBV7-2 combines with J gene TRBJ2-7; D gene unclear. The sample was CD4+ or CD8+ T cells sorted from blood, taken in a trial of the OX40 agonist ivuxolimab. The TCR comes from an adult with an advanced solid tumor such as melanoma, head and neck, liver or kidney cancer. CDR3 nucleotide sequence: TGTGCCAGCAGTTCCGCCTTCTTTTCAGACTACGAGCAGTACTTC. Translated, it gives CASSSAFFSDYEQYF. The full variable domain, its missing parts supplied by reference TRBV7-2 and TRBJ2-7, is GAGVSQSPSNKVTEKGKDVELRCDPISGHTALYWYRQSLGQGLEFLIYFQGNSAPDKSGLPSDRFSAERTGGSVSTLTIQRTQQEDSAVYLCASSSAFFSDYEQYFGPGTRLTVT.